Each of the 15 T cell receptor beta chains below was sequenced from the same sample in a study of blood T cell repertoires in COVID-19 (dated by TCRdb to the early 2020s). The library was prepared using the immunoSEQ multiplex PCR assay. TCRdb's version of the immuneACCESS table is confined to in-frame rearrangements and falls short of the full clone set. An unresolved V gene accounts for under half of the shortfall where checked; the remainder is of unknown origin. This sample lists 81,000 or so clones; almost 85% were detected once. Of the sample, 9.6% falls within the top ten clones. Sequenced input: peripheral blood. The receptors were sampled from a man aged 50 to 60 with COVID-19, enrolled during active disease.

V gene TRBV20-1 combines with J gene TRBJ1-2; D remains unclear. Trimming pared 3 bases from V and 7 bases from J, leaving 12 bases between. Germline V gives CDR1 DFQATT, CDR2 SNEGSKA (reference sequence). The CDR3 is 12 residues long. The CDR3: CSASAGLVGYTF. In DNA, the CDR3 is TGCAGTGCTAGTGCCGGTTTGGTTGGCTACACCTTC.

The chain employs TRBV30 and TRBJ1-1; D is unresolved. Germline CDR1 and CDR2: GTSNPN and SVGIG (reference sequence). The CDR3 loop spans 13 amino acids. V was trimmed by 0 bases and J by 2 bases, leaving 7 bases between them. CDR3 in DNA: TGTGCCTGGAGTGTGATTCTAAACACTGAAGCTTTCTTT. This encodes CAWSVILNTEAFF.

The CDR3 DNA reads TGTGCCAGCAGCTTAGGTGGGCCAGGCTACACCTTC. It codes for CASSLGGPGYTF. The rearrangement joins TRBV7-9 to TRBJ1-2, with unresolved D. Germline loops: CDR1 SEHNR, CDR2 FQNEAQ (reference sequence). V was shortened by 1 base and J by 8 bases, with 8 bases between the two germline ends. This CDR3 has 12 amino acids.

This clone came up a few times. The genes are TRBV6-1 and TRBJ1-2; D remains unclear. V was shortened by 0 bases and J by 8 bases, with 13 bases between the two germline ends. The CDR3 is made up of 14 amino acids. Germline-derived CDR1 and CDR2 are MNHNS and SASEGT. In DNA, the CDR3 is TGTGCCAGCAGTGAAGCGTCGGTAGCCTGGGGCTACACCTTC. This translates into CASSEASVAWGYTF.

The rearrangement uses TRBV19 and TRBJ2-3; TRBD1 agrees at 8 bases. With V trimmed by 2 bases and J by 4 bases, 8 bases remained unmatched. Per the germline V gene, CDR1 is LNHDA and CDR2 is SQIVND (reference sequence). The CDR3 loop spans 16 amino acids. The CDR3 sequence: CASSISWTGNPDTQYF. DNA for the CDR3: TGTGCCAGTAGTATATCCTGGACAGGGAATCCAGATACGCAGTATTTT.

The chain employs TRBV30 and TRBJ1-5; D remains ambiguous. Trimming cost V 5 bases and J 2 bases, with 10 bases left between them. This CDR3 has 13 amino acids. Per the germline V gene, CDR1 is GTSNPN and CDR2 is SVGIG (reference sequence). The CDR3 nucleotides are TGTGCCTGGGCCGGCGGGGGCAATCAGCCCCAGCATTTT. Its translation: CAWAGGGNQPQHF.

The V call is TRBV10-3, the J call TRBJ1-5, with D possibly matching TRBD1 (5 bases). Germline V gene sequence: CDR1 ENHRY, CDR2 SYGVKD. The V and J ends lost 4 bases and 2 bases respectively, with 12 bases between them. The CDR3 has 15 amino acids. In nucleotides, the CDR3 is TGTGCCATCAGTGGGAAAATAGGGGGCAATCAGCCCCAGCATTTT. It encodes CAISGKIGGNQPQHF.

The CDR3: CASSEGQIGGELFF. The CDR3 DNA sequence: TGTGCCAGCAGCGAGGGACAGATTGGCGGGGAGCTGTTTTTT. The V call is TRBV5-4, the J call TRBJ2-2, with 7 bases aligning to TRBD1. Per germline, CDR1 SGHNT and CDR2 YYREEE (reference sequence). The trim removed 4 bases at V and 7 bases at J, leaving 7 bases unmatched. This CDR3 is built from 14 residues.

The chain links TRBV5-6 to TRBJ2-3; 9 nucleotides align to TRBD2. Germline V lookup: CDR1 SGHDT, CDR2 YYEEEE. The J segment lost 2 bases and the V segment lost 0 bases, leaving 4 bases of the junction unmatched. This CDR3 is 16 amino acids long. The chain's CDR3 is CASSLVTSGYTDTQYF. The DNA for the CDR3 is TGTGCCAGCAGCTTGGTGACTAGCGGTTACACAGATACGCAGTATTTT.

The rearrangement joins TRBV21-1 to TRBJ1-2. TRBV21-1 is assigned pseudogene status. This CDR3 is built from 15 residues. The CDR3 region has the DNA TGTGCCAGCAGCAAGGTGGGGGGGTCGTACTATGGCTACACCTTC. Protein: CASSKVGGSYYGYTF.

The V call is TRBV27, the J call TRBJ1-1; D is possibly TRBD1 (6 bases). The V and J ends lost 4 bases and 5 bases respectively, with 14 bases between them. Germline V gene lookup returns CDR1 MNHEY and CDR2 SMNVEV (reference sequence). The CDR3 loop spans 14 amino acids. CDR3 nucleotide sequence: TGTGCCAGCAGTTGGATAGGCACAGGGACTGAAGCTTTCTTT. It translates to CASSWIGTGTEAFF.

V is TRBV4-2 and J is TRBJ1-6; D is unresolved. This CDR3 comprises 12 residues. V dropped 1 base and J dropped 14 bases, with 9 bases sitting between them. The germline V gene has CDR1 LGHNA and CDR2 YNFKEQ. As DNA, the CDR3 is TGTGCCAGCAGCCAAGGGATGCGGTCCCTCCACTTT. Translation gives CASSQGMRSLHF.

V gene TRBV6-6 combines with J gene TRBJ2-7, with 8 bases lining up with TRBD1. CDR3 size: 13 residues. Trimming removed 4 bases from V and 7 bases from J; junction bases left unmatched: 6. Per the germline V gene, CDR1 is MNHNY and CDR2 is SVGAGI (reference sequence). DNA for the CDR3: TGTGCCAGCAGTTCGCAGGGGGCGGGGGAGCAGTACTTC. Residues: CASSSQGAGEQYF.

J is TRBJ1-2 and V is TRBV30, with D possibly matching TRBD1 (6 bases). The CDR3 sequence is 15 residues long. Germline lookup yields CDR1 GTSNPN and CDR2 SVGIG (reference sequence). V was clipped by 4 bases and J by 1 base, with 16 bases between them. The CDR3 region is CAWTNWDTGNYGYTF. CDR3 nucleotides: TGTGCCTGGACGAATTGGGACACAGGTAACTATGGCTACACCTTC.

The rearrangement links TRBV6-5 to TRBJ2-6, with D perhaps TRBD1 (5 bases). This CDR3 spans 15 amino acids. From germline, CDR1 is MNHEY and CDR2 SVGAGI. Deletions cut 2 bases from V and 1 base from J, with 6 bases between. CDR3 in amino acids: CASSYGASGANVLTF. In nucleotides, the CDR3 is TGTGCCAGCAGTTACGGGGCGTCTGGGGCCAACGTCCTGACTTTC.